What follows are 27 T cell receptor beta chains derived from one specimen sequenced in a study of CD8 T cells in ankylosing spondylitis. Study findings and constraints: Roughly 8 highly homologous variants formed a TCR beta motif that appeared characteristic of ankylosing spondylitis blood.

The antigens of these receptors remain unknown. Each CDR3 protein gets one entry after TCRdb re-called the 5' RACE reads with MiXCR. The sample includes some 85,000 distinct CDR3 sequences, roughly 10% of them seen just once. The sample consisted of blood, either unsorted or a sorted T cell fraction (not recorded which). The receptor source for this set is a male donor with ankylosing spondylitis.

This clonotype was seen a handful of times. J is TRBJ1-5 and V is TRBV12-3 or TRBV12-4; D is ambiguous. The CDR3 covers 16 residues. Trimming shortened V by 1 base and J by 1 base, and 11 bases separated the two germline ends. The CDR3 here is CASSLGSIQSNQPQHF. DNA of the CDR3: TGTGCCAGCAGTTTAGGGTCCATACAGAGCAATCAGCCCCAGCATTTT.

This clonotype appeared a few times. V usage is TRBV12-3 or TRBV12-4 and J usage is TRBJ2-2; the match to TRBD1 covers 8 bases. The CDR3 covers 15 residues. The V and J ends lost 1 base and 8 bases, in that order; junction bases with no gene match: 6. The CDR3 sequence is CASSLGGQGMGELFF. In DNA, the CDR3 is TGTGCCAGCAGTTTAGGTGGACAGGGTATGGGGGAGCTGTTTTTT.

This clonotype was counted at least ten times. The chain is built from TRBV7-9 and TRBJ1-1; D possibly corresponds to TRBD1 (5 bases). V was shortened by 5 bases and J by 0 bases, with 13 bases between the two germline ends. This CDR3 region has 15 residues. Germline V gene lookup returns CDR1 SEHNR and CDR2 FQNEAQ (reference sequence). The CDR3 DNA is TGTGCCAGCAGCGCAATCGGGGCCATGAACACTGAAGCTTTCTTT. This codes for CASSAIGAMNTEAFF.

The V and J genes are TRBV5-1 and TRBJ2-5, with 13 positions matching TRBD2. Per the germline V gene, CDR1 is SGHRS and CDR2 is YFSETQ. Unmatched junction bases numbered 24, after V lost 2 bases and J lost 5 bases. CDR3 length: 22 amino acids. As DNA, the CDR3 is TGCGCCAGCAGCTTCCCCGGGACAGGGTTCACTAGCGGGAGGGCCCGCATGGAGACCCAGTACTTC. Translating it yields CASSFPGTGFTSGRARMETQYF.

The chain has TRBV15 and TRBJ2-3; D possibly corresponds to TRBD2 (6 bases). This CDR3 spans 15 amino acids. V gave up 0 bases and J gave up 3 bases, with 10 bases separating them. Germline V gene data show CDR1 as LNHNV and CDR2 as YYDKDF (reference sequence). The chain's CDR3 is CATSRDQEGTDTQYF. The CDR3 DNA reads as TGTGCCACCAGCAGAGATCAGGAGGGAACAGATACGCAGTATTTT.

This clonotype appeared a few times. The V and J genes are TRBV27 and TRBJ1-1; 8 bases are a match to TRBD1. Trimming removed 6 bases from V and 3 bases from J; junction bases left unmatched: 3. Looked up from germline, CDR1 is MNHEY and CDR2 is SMNVEV (reference sequence). The CDR3 extends over 13 amino acids. The CDR3 region has the DNA TGTGCCAGCAGCGCGACAGGGGACACTGAAGCTTTCTTT. It codes for CASSATGDTEAFF.

This chain connects TRBV7-9 to TRBJ2-5; 9 bases match TRBD2. Germline values: CDR1 SEHNR, CDR2 FQNEAQ (reference sequence). CDR3 size: 16 residues. V was pared by 7 bases and J by 5 bases, with 14 bases of the junction left unmatched. As DNA, the CDR3 is TGTGCCAGCACCGTCTTGGCGGGAGGGCCGAGGGAGACCCAGTACTTC. As protein: CASTVLAGGPRETQYF.

This clonotype has a handful of counts. The CDR3 DNA reads as TGTGCCACCAGCAGAGAAGGCGTTGGAAACACCATATATTTT. As protein: CATSREGVGNTIYF. The V and J genes are TRBV15 and TRBJ1-3; no clear D. The CDR3 length is 14 residues. Germline lookup yields CDR1 LNHNV and CDR2 YYDKDF (reference sequence). The V gene lost 0 bases and the J gene lost 3 bases, with 6 bases spanning the gap.

This clonotype was detected many times. The CDR3: CASSGVNYNEQFF. DNA of the CDR3: TGTGCCAGCAGCGGGGTTAACTACAATGAGCAGTTCTTC. V gene TRBV7-9 combines with J gene TRBJ2-1, with D hard to call. The CDR3 has 13 residues. Deletions cut 5 bases from V and 3 bases from J, with 8 bases between. In germline, CDR1 is SEHNR, CDR2 FQNEAQ (reference sequence).

This rearrangement joins TRBV2 to TRBJ1-2, with 7 nucleotides matching TRBD1. Germline-derived CDR1 and CDR2 are SNHLY and FYNNEI. V lost 9 bases to trimming and J lost 2 bases; unmatched junction nucleotides: 9. This CDR3 contains 14 residues. Written as DNA, the CDR3 is TGTGCCAGGGAACACACGGGACAGAACTATGGCTACACCTTC. It translates to CAREHTGQNYGYTF.

This chain uses TRBV10-3 with TRBJ1-6; unclear D gene. The CDR3 is made up of 14 amino acids. Germline lookup yields CDR1 ENHRY and CDR2 SYGVKD. Trimming pared 2 bases from V and 15 bases from J, leaving 17 bases between. The CDR3 protein is CAISETPGPLDLHF. DNA for the CDR3: TGTGCCATCAGTGAGACTCCGGGCCCTCTGGACCTCCACTTT.

V gene TRBV29-1 combines with J gene TRBJ2-1, with 8 bases matching TRBD1. V was pared by 6 bases and J by 6 bases, with 13 bases of the junction left unmatched. Per the germline V gene, CDR1 is SQVTM and CDR2 is ANQGSEA. The CDR3 contains 15 residues. CDR3: CSVVQGAPRRNEQFF. In DNA, the CDR3 is TGCAGCGTGGTTCAGGGGGCCCCGCGTCGCAATGAGCAGTTCTTC.

This clonotype occurred a few times. The chain carries TRBV7-9 and TRBJ2-2, with 8 bases lining up with TRBD2. The V gene end was trimmed by 5 bases and the J gene end by 4 bases; junction bases not matched to a gene: 6. This CDR3 has 15 amino acids. The germline V gene has CDR1 SEHNR and CDR2 FQNEAQ (reference sequence). The CDR3 region is CASSPSGSSTGELFF. The CDR3 nucleotides read TGTGCCAGCAGCCCAAGCGGGAGTTCCACCGGGGAGCTGTTTTTT.

This clonotype was seen many times. The chain combines TRBV11-2 with TRBJ2-1, with a tentative D call TRBD2 (5 bases). V was clipped by 1 base and J by 4 bases, with 20 bases between them. Germline values: CDR1 SGHAT, CDR2 FQNNGV. This CDR3 contains 18 residues. CDR3 region: CASSLVEIGRGLYNEQFF. In DNA, the CDR3 is TGTGCCAGCAGCTTAGTAGAAATTGGGAGAGGATTATACAATGAGCAGTTCTTC.

The sample holds a few counts of this clonotype. V gene TRBV15 combines with J gene TRBJ1-5, with D unclear. Germline loops: CDR1 LNHNV, CDR2 YYDKDF (reference sequence). This CDR3 is 14 amino acids long. Trimming cost V 6 bases and J 4 bases, with 13 bases left between them. The CDR3 loop is CATSLRGFNQPQHF. DNA for the CDR3: TGTGCCACCAGTCTTCGAGGGTTTAATCAGCCCCAGCATTTT.

This clonotype was detected ten times or more. The chain combines TRBV28 with TRBJ2-1; no firm D call. The CDR3 length is 12 residues. The ends were cut back, 5 bases at V and 4 bases at J, with 6 bases in the middle. Germline assignment: CDR1 MDHEN and CDR2 SYDVKM. The CDR3, as DNA: TGTGCCAGCAGTCCCCAGTACAATGAGCAGTTCTTC. Its protein product is CASSPQYNEQFF. Supplemented by reference TRBV28 and TRBJ2-1, the full variable domain reads DVKVTQSSRYLVKRTGEKVFLECVQDMDHENMFWYRQDPGLGLRLIYFSYDVKMKEKGDIPEGYSVSREKKERFSLILESASTNQTSMYLCASSPQYNEQFFGPGTRLTVL.

A few counts support this clonotype. V gene TRBV11-2 combines with J gene TRBJ2-1; D call uncertain. V was pared by 7 bases and J by 3 bases, with 16 bases between. CDR1 is SGHAT and CDR2 is FQNNGV in the germline V gene. The CDR3 extends over 15 amino acids. The DNA of the CDR3 is TGTGCCAGCACTAGACCAAACGAGATCTACAATGAGCAGTTCTTC. The encoded protein is CASTRPNEIYNEQFF.

This clonotype was recorded many times. The rearrangement uses TRBV19 and TRBJ2-1; 8 positions match TRBD2. Germline V CDR1 and CDR2: LNHDA, SQIVND (reference sequence). V was pared by 5 bases and J by 6 bases, with 9 bases of the junction left unmatched. CDR3 length: 15 residues. The CDR3 loop is CASSDGRAPGNEQFF. The DNA for the CDR3 is TGTGCCAGTAGTGACGGGAGGGCCCCAGGCAATGAGCAGTTCTTC.

This chain joins TRBV29-1 and TRBJ2-7, with D possibly called TRBD1 or TRBD2 (5 bases each). The CDR3 has 12 amino acids. Germline V gives CDR1 SQVTM, CDR2 ANQGSEA. Trimming shortened V by 4 bases and J by 5 bases, and 12 bases separated the two germline ends. This CDR3 is CSVVARDDEQYF. CDR3 DNA: TGCAGCGTTGTGGCCAGGGACGACGAGCAGTACTTC.

This clonotype was detected only a few times. The chain combines TRBV5-1 with TRBJ2-7; D is ambiguous. Germline CDR1 and CDR2: SGHRS and YFSETQ. This CDR3 is 12 amino acids long. V was pared by 5 bases and J by 1 base, with 7 bases between. CDR3 amino acids: CASRADSYEQYF. CDR3 in DNA: TGCGCCAGCAGGGCAGATTCCTACGAGCAGTACTTC.

This clonotype showed up many times. This sequence joins TRBV29-1 and TRBJ1-2; TRBD1 is a possible D gene (5 bases). Germline V gene sequence: CDR1 SQVTM, CDR2 ANQGSEA. This CDR3 spans 14 amino acids. Trimming left V 2 bases short and J 5 bases short, with 15 bases between. The CDR3 loop is CSVEMSRGIYGYTF. DNA of the CDR3: TGCAGCGTTGAAATGAGTCGGGGGATTTATGGCTACACCTTC.

V and J are TRBV7-9 and TRBJ2-5, with TRBD1 matching 8 bases. V lost 4 bases and J lost 7; bases outside the gene matches: 14. From germline, CDR1 is SEHNR and CDR2 FQNEAQ (reference sequence). This CDR3 comprises 16 residues. The CDR3 DNA reads TGTGCCAGCAGCTGGTCCGGGACAGGCCAATCTTGGACCCAGTACTTC. Its translation: CASSWSGTGQSWTQYF.

Ten or more counts support this clonotype. The rearrangement joins TRBV11-2 to TRBJ1-5; D is undetermined. The CDR3 consists of 13 residues. V gave up 1 base and J gave up 4 bases, with 5 bases separating them. Germline CDR1 and CDR2: SGHAT and FQNNGV. CDR3 loop: CASSLVRNQPQHF. CDR3 in DNA: TGTGCCAGCAGCTTAGTGCGAAATCAGCCCCAGCATTTT. Based on the CDR3 plus reference TRBV11-2 and TRBJ1-5, the full variable domain is EAGVAQSPRYKIIEKRQSVAFWCNPISGHATLYWYQQILGQGPKLLIQFQNNGVVDDSQLPKDRFSAERLKGVDSTLKIQPAKLEDSAVYLCASSLVRNQPQHFGDGTRLSIL.

The sample holds a few counts of this clonotype. The rearrangement uses TRBV12-3 or TRBV12-4 and TRBJ1-2, with D perhaps matching TRBD1 (6 bases). V lost 5 bases, J lost 7 bases, and 17 bases lay in between. The CDR3 length is 14 residues. The CDR3 nucleotides read TGTGCCAGCAGTGCCGCCGAGGGGGGGGTTGGCTACACCTTC. Protein product: CASSAAEGGVGYTF.

At least ten counts were recorded for this clonotype. V usage is TRBV13 and J usage is TRBJ2-1; D is ambiguous. The V and J ends lost 8 bases and 0 bases respectively, with 14 bases between them. CDR1 is PRHDT and CDR2 is FYEKMQ in the germline V gene (reference sequence). CDR3 length equals 15 residues. CDR3 sequence (DNA): TGTGCCAGCGATTCCAAGACAAGCTCCTACAATGAGCAGTTCTTC. This gives the protein CASDSKTSSYNEQFF.

Many counts were recorded for this clonotype. The chain employs TRBV7-9 and TRBJ1-2; 11 nucleotides line up with TRBD1. Germline trimming cut 4 bases from V and 6 bases from J; bases unmatched to any gene: 7. CDR3 length equals 15 residues. CDR1 and CDR2 from the germline V gene are SEHNR and FQNEAQ (reference sequence). The CDR3 region is CASSWGQGDPHGYTF. The CDR3 DNA reads TGTGCCAGCAGCTGGGGACAGGGGGACCCACATGGCTACACCTTC.

This clonotype has only a few counts. The rearrangement uses TRBV9 and TRBJ2-7; D might be TRBD2 (5 bases). The V gene's germline CDR1 is SGDLS and CDR2 YYNGEE. The CDR3 is made up of 15 amino acids. Trimming took off 0 bases at V and 2 bases at J, with 12 bases between the two ends. CDR3 coding DNA: TGTGCCAGCAGCGTAGAAGAGCGGCTCCCCTACGAGCAGTACTTC. This gives the protein CASSVEERLPYEQYF.